Each of the 8 T cell receptor beta chains below was sequenced from the same sample in a study of PD-L1 blockade in urothelial cancer. Clones were read by immunoSEQ multiplex PCR, and TCRdb kept only the in-frame ones, dropping some. The sample contains 25,000 to 35,000 clones, around 86% of which appear only once. The material sequenced was PBMCs, taken around atezolizumab (anti-PD-L1) treatment. These receptors were obtained from a man between 50 and 59 years old with urothelial cancer.

V usage is TRBV14 and J usage is TRBJ1-3; D is unclear. Germline-derived CDR1 and CDR2 are SGHDN and FVKESK. This CDR3 is built from 15 residues. The ends were cut back, 4 bases at V and 0 bases at J, with 10 bases in the middle. The CDR3 reads CASSPTTDSGNTIYF. CDR3 nucleotides: TGTGCCAGCAGCCCGACCACAGACTCTGGAAACACCATATATTTT. Supplemented by reference TRBV14 and TRBJ1-3, the full variable domain reads EAGVTQFPSHSVIEKGQTVTLRCDPISGHDNLYWYRRVMGKEIKFLLHFVKESKQDESGMPNNRFLAERTGGTYSTLKVQPAELEDSGVYFCASSPTTDSGNTIYFGEGSWLTVV.

This chain links TRBV19 with TRBJ1-3; D might be TRBD1 (5 bases). This CDR3 is 14 amino acids long. Trimming removed 4 bases at V and 1 base at J, with 8 bases between. Per germline, CDR1 LNHDA and CDR2 SQIVND (reference sequence). The CDR3 DNA reads as TGTGCCAGTAGTAAGACAGTTTCTGGAAACACCATATATTTT. Amino acid sequence: CASSKTVSGNTIYF.

The gene calls are TRBV14 and TRBJ2-2, with a possible D match to TRBD1 (5 bases). CDR3 length: 13 amino acids. Trimming pared 6 bases from V and 0 bases from J, leaving 5 bases between. Per germline, CDR1 SGHDN and CDR2 FVKESK. CDR3 residues: CASRGPNTGELFF. DNA for the CDR3: TGTGCCAGCAGGGGGCCGAACACCGGGGAGCTGTTTTTT.

Comment on this clone: Mismatch with germline at one junction end may stem from a read error. V gene TRBV7-7 combines with J gene TRBJ2-3, with D possibly matching TRBD1 (6 bases). The V gene's germline CDR1 is SSHAT and CDR2 FNYEAQ (reference sequence). The CDR3 is 15 residues long. The CDR3 sequence: CASSLRDTFTDTQYF. The CDR3 bases are TGTGCTAGCAGTCTCCGGGACACCTTCACAGATACGCAGTATTTT.

V gene TRBV19 combines with J gene TRBJ2-3, with 8 nucleotides matching TRBD2. The CDR3 totals 15 residues. V gave up 7 bases and J gave up 4 bases; unmatched junction bases: 10. CDR1 and CDR2 from the germline V gene are LNHDA and SQIVND (reference sequence). This CDR3 reads CASTGGGTLADTQYF. In DNA form, the CDR3 reads TGTGCCAGTACCGGCGGGGGGACTTTGGCAGATACGCAGTATTTT.

This clone was observed a single time. The J gene is TRBJ2-2, the V gene TRBV7-6, with 9 bases aligning to TRBD1. CDR1 and CDR2 (germline): SGHVS, FNYEAQ. This CDR3 region has 15 residues. Trimming took 5 bases from V and 3 from J; bases not matched to a gene: 4. Here the CDR3 DNA reads TGTGCCAGCAGCCCAGGGACAGGGTACACCGGGGAGCTGTTTTTT. Translated, it gives CASSPGTGYTGELFF. Full variable domain (outside the CDR3, taken from reference TRBV7-6 and TRBJ2-2): GAGVSQSPRYKVTKRGQDVALRCDPISGHVSLYWYRQALGQGPEFLTYFNYEAQQDKSGLPNDRFSAERPEGSISTLTIQRTEQRDSAMYRCASSPGTGYTGELFFGEGSRLTVL.

This chain connects TRBV27 to TRBJ1-4, with D possibly matching TRBD1 (5 bases). The CDR3 contains 16 residues. The germline V and J ends were trimmed by 2 bases and 7 bases, with 17 bases remaining between them. Per germline, CDR1 MNHEY and CDR2 SMNVEV (reference sequence). In nucleotides, the CDR3 is TGTGCCAGCAGTTTAAACCAGGGAAGAATGGGTGAAAAACTGTTTTTT. Its protein is CASSLNQGRMGEKLFF.

The chain joins TRBV11-2 to TRBJ2-6; perhaps TRBD2 as D (7 bases). The CDR3 is 15 residues long. Looked up from germline, CDR1 is SGHAT and CDR2 is FQNNGV. Trimming pared 7 bases from V and 4 bases from J, leaving 14 bases between. CDR3 nucleotide sequence: TGTGCCAGCACCTGGGGGGGGGCCGGGGCCAACGTCCTGACTTTC. Encoded protein: CASTWGGAGANVLTF.